This TCR beta chain originates from a study of blood T cell repertoires in COVID-19. The table came from immunoSEQ multiplex PCR; TCRdb's copy has only in-frame clones and leaves some out. The sample lists about 400,000 clones; around 90% were seen once. Germline V gene lookup returns CDR1 SGHNT and CDR2 YYREEE (reference sequence). CDR3 length: 15 residues. Losses at the gene ends were 5 bases for V and 2 bases for J; bases not matched to a gene: 8. V gene TRBV5-4 combines with J gene TRBJ2-5, with 8 positions matching TRBD1. The sequence was collected from a woman aged 40 to 50 with acute COVID-19. The sample comprised PBMCs or T cells enriched from blood (not recorded which). The CDR3 DNA is TGTGCCAGCAGGGATTCCAGGGGGCGGCAAGAGACCCAGTACTTC. Translating gives CASRDSRGRQETQYF.